This TCR beta chain was profiled in a study of T cell responses to AZD1222 COVID-19 vaccine. The V gene's germline CDR1 is MDHEN and CDR2 SYDVKM. There are 12 residues in the CDR3. V gave up 6 bases and J gave up 2 bases, with 6 bases separating them. Sequencing used immunoSEQ multiplex PCR; TCRdb keeps in-frame clones, though not all of them. The sample shows around 150,000 clones, about 89% of them seen only once. The chain has TRBV28 and TRBJ2-3; D not certain. Sequenced material: peripheral blood, taken 28 days after the second dose of the MenACWY control vaccine. The sequence was collected from an adult who received the MenACWY meningococcal vaccine as a control. The CDR3 protein is CASSRLTDTQYF. The CDR3, as DNA: TGTGCCAGCAGCCGTCTCACAGATACGCAGTATTTT.